Following are 5 T cell receptor beta chains from one sample sequenced in a study of cytomegalovirus exposure and HLA in healthy donors. The PCR was carried out with 60 Vbeta primers and 13 Jbeta primers. The data were produced by immunoSEQ multiplex PCR, yet TCRdb's version contains in-frame clones alone and is incomplete. The table lists around 280,000 clones, about 90% of them singletons. The specimen sequenced was PBMCs. These receptors all stem from a young woman in good health and CMV-seronegative.

The gene calls are TRBV30 and TRBJ2-3; 7 nucleotides agree with TRBD2. V lost 6 bases to trimming and J lost 7 bases; unmatched junction nucleotides: 19. Germline CDR1 GTSNPN, CDR2 SVGIG (reference sequence). The CDR3 loop spans 16 amino acids. The CDR3 spells CACFFPTSEALYTQYF. The DNA of the CDR3 is TGTGCCTGTTTCTTCCCCACTAGCGAGGCATTGTATACGCAGTATTTT.

This chain uses TRBV7-9 with TRBJ1-5; D perhaps matches TRBD1 (6 bases). Trimming cost V 1 base and J 4 bases, with 11 bases left between them. CDR3 size: 15 residues. Germline V gene sequence: CDR1 SEHNR, CDR2 FQNEAQ (reference sequence). CDR3 DNA sequence: TGTGCCAGCAGCTTAGGGGGGCAGGGTAATCAGCCCCAGCATTTT. This codes for CASSLGGQGNQPQHF.

The J gene is TRBJ1-5, the V gene TRBV5-6; possibly TRBD1 for D (6 bases). The germline CDR1 and CDR2 sequences are SGHDT and YYEEEE. The CDR3 runs 15 residues. V shed 0 bases and J shed 2 bases, with 9 bases lying between them. CDR3 nucleotides: TGTGCCAGCAGCTTGGCACAGGGTGGCAATCAGCCCCAGCATTTT. This gives the protein CASSLAQGGNQPQHF.

J is TRBJ2-7 and V is TRBV4-1; 9 bases match TRBD2. The V gene's germline CDR1 is MGHRA and CDR2 YSYEKL. After removal of 0 bases from V and 2 bases from J, the junction contained 8 bases not matched to a gene. The CDR3 is 17 amino acids. The CDR3 loop reads CASSQEPGTSLAYEQYF. In DNA, the CDR3 is TGCGCCAGCAGCCAAGAACCCGGGACTAGCCTCGCCTACGAGCAGTACTTC.

This sequence joins TRBV18 and TRBJ1-1; 10 bases fit TRBD1. The CDR3 consists of 15 residues. V was clipped by 3 bases and J by 1 base; unmatched bases: 2. Germline CDR1 KGHSH, CDR2 LQKENI. Written as DNA, the CDR3 is TGTGCCAGCTCACCCAGGGACAGGGGGAACACTGAAGCTTTCTTT. This gives the protein CASSPRDRGNTEAFF.